This T cell receptor (beta chain) was identified during a study of blood T cells in healthy people across ages. Then a second PCR, running about 6 to 11 cycles, was carried out with a sample-barcoded 5' primer and a J-beta primer mix. Each CDR3 protein gets one entry after TCRdb re-called the 5' RACE reads with MiXCR. The data show around 1,700,000 distinct CDR3 sequences, with under 30% seen just once and 7.7% held by the top ten. This clonotype was detected a few times. A junction end diverges from the germline sequence, so it may reflect a read error. This CDR3 contains 14 residues. Per the germline V gene, CDR1 is SGHTA and CDR2 is FQGNSA.

J is TRBJ2-5 and V is TRBV7-2, with 7 bases fitting TRBD1. The J call may be wrong; the DNA end is better matched by TRBJ2-7. This TCR was sampled from a woman in her 30s in good health. Sequencing was performed on blood. CDR3 in amino acids: CANSRWTGGDEQYF. The CDR3 bases are TGTGCCAACAGCCGATGGACAGGCGGCGACGAGCAGTACTTC.